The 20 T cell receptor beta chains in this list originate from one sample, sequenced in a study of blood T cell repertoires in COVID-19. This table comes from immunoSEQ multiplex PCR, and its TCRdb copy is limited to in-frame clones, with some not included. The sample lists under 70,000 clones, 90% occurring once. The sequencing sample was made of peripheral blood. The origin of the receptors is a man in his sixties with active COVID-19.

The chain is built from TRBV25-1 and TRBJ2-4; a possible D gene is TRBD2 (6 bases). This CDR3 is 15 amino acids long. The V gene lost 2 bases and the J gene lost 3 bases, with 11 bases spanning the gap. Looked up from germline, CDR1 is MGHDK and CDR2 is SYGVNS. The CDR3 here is CASSEGTGGKNIQYF. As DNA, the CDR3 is TGTGCCAGCAGTGAAGGGACTGGGGGCAAAAACATTCAGTACTTC.

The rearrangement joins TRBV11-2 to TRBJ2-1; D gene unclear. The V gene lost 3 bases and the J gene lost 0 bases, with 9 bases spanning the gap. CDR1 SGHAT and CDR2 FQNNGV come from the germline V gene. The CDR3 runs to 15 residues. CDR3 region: CASSFTDPSYNEQFF. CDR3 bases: TGTGCCAGCAGCTTTACAGATCCCTCCTACAATGAGCAGTTCTTC.

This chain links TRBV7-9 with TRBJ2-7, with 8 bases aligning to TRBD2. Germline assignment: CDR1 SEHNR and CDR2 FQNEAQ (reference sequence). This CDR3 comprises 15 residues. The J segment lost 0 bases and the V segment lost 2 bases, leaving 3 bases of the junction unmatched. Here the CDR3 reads CASSLLAGPSYEQYF. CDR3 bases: TGTGCCAGCAGCTTATTAGCGGGACCCTCCTACGAGCAGTACTTC.

The CDR3: CSVPTGADTEAFF. In DNA, the CDR3 is TGCAGCGTTCCGACAGGGGCGGACACTGAAGCTTTCTTT. This chain links TRBV29-1 with TRBJ1-1; 8 bases fit TRBD1. Germline lookup yields CDR1 SQVTM and CDR2 ANQGSEA. V lost 5 bases to trimming and J lost 3 bases; unmatched junction nucleotides: 5. The CDR3 has 13 residues.

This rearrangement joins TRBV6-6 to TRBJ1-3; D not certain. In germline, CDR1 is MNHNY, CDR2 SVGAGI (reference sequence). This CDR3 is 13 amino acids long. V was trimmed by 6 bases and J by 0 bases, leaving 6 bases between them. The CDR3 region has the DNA TGTGCCAGCAGCGAGAGCTCTGGAAACACCATATATTTT. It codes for CASSESSGNTIYF.

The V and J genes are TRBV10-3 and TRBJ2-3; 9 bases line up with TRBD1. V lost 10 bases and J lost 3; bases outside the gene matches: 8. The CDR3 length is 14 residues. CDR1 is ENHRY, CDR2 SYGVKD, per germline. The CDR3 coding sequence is TGTGCCAGCACCGGGACAGGGTGGACAGATACGCAGTATTTT. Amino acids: CASTGTGWTDTQYF.

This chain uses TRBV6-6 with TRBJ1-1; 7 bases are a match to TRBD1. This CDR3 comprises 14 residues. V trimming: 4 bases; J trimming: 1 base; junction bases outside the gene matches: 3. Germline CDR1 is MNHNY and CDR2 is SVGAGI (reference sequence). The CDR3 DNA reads TGTGCCAGCAGTTCAAGGGGGCGGAACACTGAAGCTTTCTTT. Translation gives CASSSRGRNTEAFF.

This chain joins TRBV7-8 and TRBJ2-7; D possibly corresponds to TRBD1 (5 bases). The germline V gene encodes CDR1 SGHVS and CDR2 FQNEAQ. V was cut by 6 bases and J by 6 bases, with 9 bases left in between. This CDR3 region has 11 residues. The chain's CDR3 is CASSSQGEQYF. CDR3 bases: TGTGCCAGCAGTTCCCAGGGCGAGCAGTACTTC.

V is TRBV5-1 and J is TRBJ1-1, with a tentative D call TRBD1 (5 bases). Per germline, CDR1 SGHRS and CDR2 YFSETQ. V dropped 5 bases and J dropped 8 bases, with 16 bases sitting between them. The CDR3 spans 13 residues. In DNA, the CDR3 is TGCGCCAGCAGTGGCGGGGGATTCCCCGAAGCTTTCTTT. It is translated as CASSGGGFPEAFF. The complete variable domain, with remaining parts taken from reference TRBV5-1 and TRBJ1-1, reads KAGVTQTPRYLIKTRGQQVTLSCSPISGHRSVSWYQQTPGQGLQFLFEYFSETQRNKGNFPGRFSGRQFSNSRSEMNVSTLELGDSALYLCASSGGGFPEAFFGQGTRLTVV.

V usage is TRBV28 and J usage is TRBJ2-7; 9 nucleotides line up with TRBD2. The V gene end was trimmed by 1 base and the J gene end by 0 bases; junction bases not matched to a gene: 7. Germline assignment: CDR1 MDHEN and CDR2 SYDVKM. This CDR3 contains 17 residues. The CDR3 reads CASSLYSAGGLSYEQYF. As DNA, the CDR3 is TGTGCCAGCAGTTTATACTCGGCGGGAGGGCTCTCCTACGAGCAGTACTTC.

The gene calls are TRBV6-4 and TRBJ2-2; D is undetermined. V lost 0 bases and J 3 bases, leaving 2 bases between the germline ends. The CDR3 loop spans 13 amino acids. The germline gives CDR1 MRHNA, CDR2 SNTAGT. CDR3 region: CASSDSYTGELFF. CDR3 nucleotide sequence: TGTGCCAGCAGTGACTCCTACACCGGGGAGCTGTTTTTT.

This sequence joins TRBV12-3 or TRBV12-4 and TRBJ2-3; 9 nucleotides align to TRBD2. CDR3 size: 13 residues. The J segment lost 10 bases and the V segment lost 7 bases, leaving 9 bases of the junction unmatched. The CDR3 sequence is CASTSEGLASQYF. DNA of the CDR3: TGTGCCAGCACCAGTGAGGGACTAGCTTCGCAGTATTTT.

The CDR3 nucleotides read TGCGCCAGCAGCTGGGGCTCCGCGACAGATACGCAGTATTTT. Residues: CASSWGSATDTQYF. The chain links TRBV5-1 to TRBJ2-3; D is perhaps TRBD1 (5 bases). This CDR3 spans 14 amino acids. Between the trimmed V and J ends, which lost 3 bases and 3 bases, there was a span of 11 bases. Germline V gene data show CDR1 as SGHRS and CDR2 as YFSETQ.

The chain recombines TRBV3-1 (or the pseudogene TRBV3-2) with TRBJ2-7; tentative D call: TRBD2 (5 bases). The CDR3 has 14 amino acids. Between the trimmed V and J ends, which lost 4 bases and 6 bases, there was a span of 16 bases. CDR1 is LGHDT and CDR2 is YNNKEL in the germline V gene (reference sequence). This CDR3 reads CASSRYGEGAEQYF. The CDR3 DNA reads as TGTGCCAGCAGCCGATACGGGGAAGGAGCCGAGCAGTACTTC.

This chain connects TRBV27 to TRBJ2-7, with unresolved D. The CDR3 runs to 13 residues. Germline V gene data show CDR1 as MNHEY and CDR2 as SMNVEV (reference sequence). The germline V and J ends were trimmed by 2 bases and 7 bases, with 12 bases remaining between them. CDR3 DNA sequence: TGTGCCAGCAGTTTAGACAAGAAAGGAGAGCAGTACTTC. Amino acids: CASSLDKKGEQYF.

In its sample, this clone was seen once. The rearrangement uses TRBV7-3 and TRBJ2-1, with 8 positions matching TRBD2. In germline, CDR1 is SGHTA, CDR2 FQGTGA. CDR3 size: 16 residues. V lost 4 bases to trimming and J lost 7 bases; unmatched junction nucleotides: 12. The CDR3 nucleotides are TGTGCCAGCAGCTCCCCGCGGGGGGCAGGGTGGAATGAGCAGTTCTTC. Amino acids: CASSSPRGAGWNEQFF.

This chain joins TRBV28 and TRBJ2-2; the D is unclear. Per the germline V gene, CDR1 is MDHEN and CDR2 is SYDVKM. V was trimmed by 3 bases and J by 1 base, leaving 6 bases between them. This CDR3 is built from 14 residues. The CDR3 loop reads CASSFLQNTGELFF. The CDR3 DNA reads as TGTGCCAGCAGTTTCTTACAGAACACCGGGGAGCTGTTTTTT.

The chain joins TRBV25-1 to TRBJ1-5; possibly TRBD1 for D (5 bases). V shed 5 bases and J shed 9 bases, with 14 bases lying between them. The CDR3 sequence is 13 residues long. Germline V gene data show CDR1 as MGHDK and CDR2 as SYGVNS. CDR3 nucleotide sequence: TGTGCCAGCAGTCCAAGATGGGGGGGGCCCCAGCATTTT. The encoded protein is CASSPRWGGPQHF.

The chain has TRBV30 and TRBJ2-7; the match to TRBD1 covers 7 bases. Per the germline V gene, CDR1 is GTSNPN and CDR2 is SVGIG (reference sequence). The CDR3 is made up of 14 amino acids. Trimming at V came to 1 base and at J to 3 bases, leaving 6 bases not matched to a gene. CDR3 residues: CAWSETGTDYEQYF. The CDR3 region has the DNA TGTGCCTGGAGTGAAACCGGGACAGACTACGAGCAGTACTTC. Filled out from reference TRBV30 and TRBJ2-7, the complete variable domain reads SQTIHQWPATLVQPVGSPLSLECTVEGTSNPNLYWYRQAAGRGLQLLFYSVGIGQISSEVPQNLSASRPQDRQFILSSKKLLLSDSGFYLCAWSETGTDYEQYFGPGTRLTVT.

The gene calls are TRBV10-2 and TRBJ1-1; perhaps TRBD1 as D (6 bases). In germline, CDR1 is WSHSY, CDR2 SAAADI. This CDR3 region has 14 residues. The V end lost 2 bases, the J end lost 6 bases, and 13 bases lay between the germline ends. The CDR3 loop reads CASSERLGASEAFF. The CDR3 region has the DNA TGCGCCAGCAGTGAGCGGCTGGGGGCCTCTGAAGCTTTCTTT.